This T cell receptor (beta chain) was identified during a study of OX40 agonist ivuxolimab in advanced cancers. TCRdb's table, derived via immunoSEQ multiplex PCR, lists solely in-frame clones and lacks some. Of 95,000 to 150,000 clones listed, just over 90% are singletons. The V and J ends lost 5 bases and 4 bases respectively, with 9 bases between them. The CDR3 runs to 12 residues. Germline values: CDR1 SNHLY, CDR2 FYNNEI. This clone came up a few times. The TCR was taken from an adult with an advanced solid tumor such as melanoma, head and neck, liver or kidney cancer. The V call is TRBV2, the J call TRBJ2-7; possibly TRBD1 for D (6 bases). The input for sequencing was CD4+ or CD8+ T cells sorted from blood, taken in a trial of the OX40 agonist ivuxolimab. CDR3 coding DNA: TGTGCCAGCAGTATTACAGGGTACGAGCAGTACTTC. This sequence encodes CASSITGYEQYF.